The 8 T cell receptor beta chains below were found in one sample sequenced in a study of CD8 T cells in Susac syndrome. The RNA, about 0.5 to 1 ug, was put through reverse transcription using random hexamers. TCRdb itself ran the immunoSEQ multiplex PCR reads through MiXCR, one entry per CDR3 protein. This sample has about 140,000 distinct CDR3 sequences, with roughly 96% found just once. Sample: CD4+ T cells from PBMCs. These receptor sequences come from a human donor with multiple sclerosis.

This clonotype was observed once. This sequence joins TRBV29-1 and TRBJ2-2, with unresolved D. V was trimmed by 6 bases and J by 2 bases, leaving 7 bases between them. In germline, CDR1 is SQVTM, CDR2 ANQGSEA. The CDR3 totals 12 residues. CDR3 loop: CSVDGNTGELFF. In nucleotides, the CDR3 is TGCAGCGTCGATGGAAACACCGGGGAGCTGTTTTTT.

V and J are TRBV12-3 or TRBV12-4 and TRBJ2-5; D gene uncertain. The germline V and J ends were trimmed by 1 base and 2 bases, with 11 bases remaining between them. CDR3 size: 15 residues. The CDR3 is CASSLGALSQETQYF. Written as DNA, the CDR3 is TGTGCCAGCAGTTTAGGGGCGCTGTCGCAAGAGACCCAGTACTTC.

The J gene is TRBJ2-7, the V gene TRBV9; 7 bases line up with TRBD1. Trimming removed 4 bases from V and 0 bases from J; junction bases left unmatched: 7. The CDR3 totals 15 residues. CDR1 SGDLS and CDR2 YYNGEE come from the germline V gene. This chain's CDR3 is CASSPRTGSSYEQYF. CDR3 nucleotide sequence: TGTGCCAGCAGCCCACGGACAGGAAGCTCCTACGAGCAGTACTTC.

This chain links TRBV7-9 with TRBJ1-6, with D unclear. CDR1 is SEHNR, CDR2 FQNEAQ, per germline (reference sequence). V was cut by 7 bases and J by 7 bases, with 14 bases left in between. The CDR3 covers 14 residues. This chain's CDR3 is CASIRPGVNSPLHF. The CDR3 bases are TGTGCCAGCATTAGGCCGGGTGTGAATTCACCCCTCCACTTT.

The chain links TRBV20-1 to TRBJ2-7, with 7 bases identical to TRBD1. The V gene end was trimmed by 5 bases and the J gene end by 3 bases; junction bases not matched to a gene: 4. From germline, CDR1 is DFQATT and CDR2 SNEGSKA (reference sequence). The CDR3 length is 12 residues. In nucleotides, the CDR3 is TGCAGTGCTCGGGACAGCCTCTACGAGCAGTACTTC. The encoded protein is CSARDSLYEQYF.

The chain carries TRBV6-1 and TRBJ2-6; D is unclear. V was shortened by 2 bases and J by 0 bases, with 8 bases between the two germline ends. CDR1 and CDR2 (germline): MNHNS, SASEGT. The CDR3 runs to 16 residues. The CDR3 DNA follows: TGTGCCAGCAGTGAAATTCTAGTCTCTGGGGCCAACGTCCTGACTTTC. Translation: CASSEILVSGANVLTF.

The rearrangement uses TRBV6-1 and TRBJ2-6; 7 nucleotides agree with TRBD1. From germline, CDR1 is MNHNS and CDR2 SASEGT. This CDR3 has 13 residues. Trimming at V came to 11 bases and at J to 4 bases, leaving 5 bases not matched to a gene. In nucleotides, the CDR3 is TGTGCCGGCCGGGGACAGGGGGCCAACGTCCTGACTTTC. Its translation is CAGRGQGANVLTF.

The chain has TRBV23-1 and TRBJ2-7; 7 bases are a match to TRBD1. TRBV23-1 is filed as an ORF, its function uncertain. With 0 bases clipped from V and 2 bases from J, the junction kept 4 bases outside the gene matches. There are 15 residues in the CDR3. The CDR3 protein is CASSQSGTETYEQYF. CDR3 coding DNA: TGCGCCAGCAGTCAATCAGGGACAGAGACCTACGAGCAGTACTTC.